The 31 T cell receptor beta chains below were found in one sample sequenced in a study of cytomegalovirus exposure and HLA in healthy donors. Method: immunoSEQ multiplex PCR; TCRdb's copy keeps in-frame clones and lacks some. In the table there are 150,000 to 180,000 clones, approximately 86% of which are singletons. Specimen: PBMCs. These receptors were collected from a human donor in good health.

This clone was found many times. The chain uses TRBV30 and TRBJ2-7, with 7 bases that match TRBD1. Germline V gene data show CDR1 as GTSNPN and CDR2 as SVGIG (reference sequence). The J segment lost 2 bases and the V segment lost 0 bases, leaving 7 bases of the junction unmatched. This CDR3 has 15 residues. As DNA, the CDR3 is TGTGCCTGGAGTGTACGGGACAGCCGTGCCTACGAGCAGTACTTC. Translating gives CAWSVRDSRAYEQYF.

J is TRBJ1-2 and V is TRBV29-1; D is unclear. Trimming left V 1 base short and J 4 bases short, with 13 bases between. The CDR3 loop spans 14 amino acids. Germline V gives CDR1 SQVTM, CDR2 ANQGSEA. Here the CDR3 reads CSVEGRGLGYGYTF. The CDR3 DNA reads TGCAGCGTTGAAGGTCGGGGTCTGGGCTATGGCTACACCTTC. Based on the CDR3 plus reference TRBV29-1 and TRBJ1-2, the full variable domain is SAVISQKPSRDICQRGTSLTIQCQVDSQVTMMFWYRQQPGQSLTLIATANQGSEATYESGFVIDKFPISRPNLTFSTLTVSNMSPEDSSIYLCSVEGRGLGYGYTFGSGTRLTVV.

V usage is TRBV29-1 and J usage is TRBJ1-1; D possibly corresponds to TRBD1 (6 bases). V was clipped by 4 bases and J by 0 bases, with 9 bases between them. The CDR3 runs to 13 residues. Germline CDR1 reads SQVTM; CDR2 reads ANQGSEA. Here the CDR3 reads CSVAGALNTEAFF. The CDR3 DNA is TGCAGCGTTGCAGGGGCCTTGAACACTGAAGCTTTCTTT.

The rearrangement links TRBV5-6 to TRBJ1-1, with 7 bases matching TRBD1. Germline V gene data show CDR1 as SGHDT and CDR2 as YYEEEE. Losses at the gene ends were 4 bases for V and 6 bases for J; bases not matched to a gene: 15. This CDR3 comprises 16 residues. The CDR3, as DNA: TGTGCCAGCAGCGTCCGGGACAGACACTTGAGCCCTGAAGCTTTCTTT. Translation gives CASSVRDRHLSPEAFF.

The CDR3 DNA reads TGTGCCAGCAGTTTATCCTCGCAGATTAAAAACATTCAGTACTTC. Its protein is CASSLSSQIKNIQYF. This rearrangement joins TRBV27 to TRBJ2-4, with D hard to call. Trimming took 0 bases from V and 4 from J, leaving 10 bases between them. CDR3 length: 15 amino acids. Germline V CDR1 and CDR2: MNHEY, SMNVEV (reference sequence).

The chain combines TRBV18 with TRBJ1-2, with 9 bases aligning to TRBD1. V lost 0 bases, J lost 3 bases, and 2 bases stayed unmatched. Germline lookup yields CDR1 KGHSH and CDR2 LQKENI. The CDR3 consists of 15 residues. CDR3 residues: CASSPPGQGDYGYTF. The CDR3 nucleotides read TGTGCCAGCTCACCACCGGGACAGGGTGACTATGGCTACACCTTC.

Worth noting for this clone: The sample carries other DNA sequences with the same CDR3. The chain combines TRBV15 with TRBJ2-2; possibly TRBD2 for D (7 bases). V was shortened by 0 bases and J by 4 bases, with 9 bases between the two germline ends. The CDR3 loop spans 15 amino acids. The germline V gene encodes CDR1 LNHNV and CDR2 YYDKDF (reference sequence). Here the CDR3 reads CATSRDRGGTGELFF. As DNA, the CDR3 is TGTGCCACCAGCAGAGATAGGGGGGGCACCGGGGAGCTGTTTTTT.

J is TRBJ1-2 and V is TRBV19; possible D gene TRBD1, 5 bases. CDR1 is LNHDA, CDR2 SQIVND, per germline (reference sequence). Trimming took 4 bases from V and 6 from J, leaving 12 bases between them. This CDR3 is built from 13 residues. The CDR3 sequence: CASSTGQINGYTF. For the CDR3, the DNA is TGTGCCAGTAGTACAGGGCAAATCAATGGCTACACCTTC.

V gene TRBV7-3 combines with J gene TRBJ2-7; possibly TRBD1 for D (5 bases). This CDR3 region has 14 residues. V was clipped by 2 bases and J by 0 bases, with 8 bases between them. Germline loops: CDR1 SGHTA, CDR2 FQGTGA. Written as DNA, the CDR3 is TGTGCCAGCAGCTTAGACAGACTCTCCTACGAGCAGTACTTC. Protein sequence: CASSLDRLSYEQYF.

The CDR3 loop is CASRPSGGLYGYTF. DNA of the CDR3: TGTGCCAGCAGGCCCTCGGGGGGATTGTATGGCTACACCTTC. The V and J genes are TRBV6-5 and TRBJ1-2; a weak D match, TRBD1 (5 bases). Germline V CDR1 and CDR2: MNHEY, SVGAGI. The CDR3 covers 14 residues. V shed 6 bases and J shed 5 bases, with 16 bases lying between them.

The rearrangement uses TRBV19 and TRBJ2-1, with 11 bases matching TRBD2. The CDR3 is 15 residues long. V trimming: 9 bases; J trimming: 8 bases; junction bases outside the gene matches: 12. Germline V gene lookup returns CDR1 LNHDA and CDR2 SQIVND (reference sequence). CDR3 sequence (DNA): TGTGCCAGCCATAGCGGGAGGGCCGGGACCGATGAGCAGTTCTTC. Translating it yields CASHSGRAGTDEQFF.

This clone was counted only a few times. One end of the junction fails to match germline, which may point to a read error. The gene calls are TRBV6-1 and TRBJ1-4, with 7 bases fitting TRBD1. Germline CDR1 reads MNHNS; CDR2 reads SASEGT. The CDR3 totals 14 residues. Here the CDR3 reads CASSSQGTSEKLFF. In DNA, the CDR3 is TGTGCCAGCAGTTCACAGGGGACTAGTGAAAAACTGTTTTTT.

This sequence joins TRBV7-9 and TRBJ2-3, with D maybe TRBD1 (6 bases). This CDR3 has 14 residues. Trimming stripped 6 bases from V and 2 bases from J, with 12 bases between. The V gene's germline CDR1 is SEHNR and CDR2 FQNEAQ (reference sequence). The CDR3 nucleotides are TGTGCCAGCAGTACCCGGGACACCACAGATACGCAGTATTTT. It yields the protein CASSTRDTTDTQYF.

This chain uses TRBV19 with TRBJ2-1; TRBD2 matches 7 bases. V trimming: 3 bases; J trimming: 8 bases; junction bases outside the gene matches: 4. This CDR3 comprises 13 residues. Germline V gene lookup returns CDR1 LNHDA and CDR2 SQIVND (reference sequence). The CDR3 coding sequence is TGTGCCAGTAGTATTAGGCTAGCGGATGAGCAGTTCTTC. It encodes CASSIRLADEQFF.

This chain uses TRBV19 with TRBJ1-1; no clear D gene. The CDR3 consists of 15 residues. V lost 5 bases and J 3 bases, leaving 16 bases between the germline ends. Germline assignment: CDR1 LNHDA and CDR2 SQIVND (reference sequence). CDR3 coding DNA: TGTGCCAGTAGTGCGGATTTAACTGCTGACACTGAAGCTTTCTTT. This gives the protein CASSADLTADTEAFF.

The chain has TRBV11-2 and TRBJ1-1; the D gene is possibly TRBD1 (5 bases). The germline V gene encodes CDR1 SGHAT and CDR2 FQNNGV. The CDR3 is 15 amino acids. V lost 8 bases and J 2 bases, leaving 18 bases between the germline ends. The chain's CDR3 is CASVLTMGLNTEAFF. The DNA for the CDR3 is TGTGCCAGCGTTCTAACTATGGGACTAAACACTGAAGCTTTCTTT.

The V and J genes are TRBV4-1 and TRBJ2-6; 7 bases line up with TRBD2. Trimming cost V 1 base and J 1 base; bases outside gene matches: 7. Germline V CDR1 and CDR2: MGHRA, YSYEKL. This CDR3 spans 18 amino acids. The CDR3 DNA is TGCGCCAGCAGCCAAGGCTCGGCGGGGGTGTCTGGGGCCAACGTCCTGACTTTC. It is translated as CASSQGSAGVSGANVLTF.

The chain has TRBV7-9 and TRBJ1-1; the D gene is possibly TRBD1 (6 bases). Germline V CDR1 and CDR2: SEHNR, FQNEAQ (reference sequence). This CDR3 is built from 18 residues. V gave up 5 bases and J gave up 0 bases, with 22 bases separating them. The CDR3 loop is CASSLRTATTFMNTEAFF. Written as DNA, the CDR3 is TGTGCCAGCAGCCTAAGGACAGCTACAACCTTTATGAACACTGAAGCTTTCTTT. The variable domain in full, completed from reference TRBV7-9 and TRBJ1-1, reads DTGVSQNPRHKITKRGQNVTFRCDPISEHNRLYWYRQTLGQGPEFLTYFQNEAQLEKSRLLSDRFSAERPKGSFSTLEIQRTEQGDSAMYLCASSLRTATTFMNTEAFFGQGTRLTVV.

The chain couples TRBV7-9 to TRBJ2-3, with 8 bases identical to TRBD1. Germline V gene sequence: CDR1 SEHNR, CDR2 FQNEAQ (reference sequence). J was trimmed by 2 bases and V by 1 base; bases with no gene match: 5. The CDR3 runs to 16 residues. CDR3 residues: CASSLEGQVPTDTQYF. The CDR3 nucleotides are TGTGCCAGCAGCTTAGAGGGACAGGTCCCCACAGATACGCAGTATTTT.

This sequence joins TRBV2 and TRBJ2-1; possible D gene TRBD2, 5 bases. Germline CDR1 SNHLY, CDR2 FYNNEI. This CDR3 comprises 13 residues. Trimming shortened V by 7 bases and J by 7 bases, and 14 bases separated the two germline ends. The DNA of the CDR3 is TGTGCCAGCACTCTAGGAGCGGAGAATGAGCAGTTCTTC. Amino acid sequence: CASTLGAENEQFF.

The CDR3 sequence is CASRGILRGQPQHF. DNA for the CDR3: TGTGCCAGCAGAGGGATTCTCCGGGGTCAGCCCCAGCATTTT. J is TRBJ1-5 and V is TRBV27; D is uncertain. Trimming took 6 bases from V and 6 from J, leaving 15 bases between them. Germline V lookup: CDR1 MNHEY, CDR2 SMNVEV (reference sequence). CDR3 length: 14 residues.

The chain combines TRBV18 with TRBJ2-7; D might be TRBD1 (6 bases). Trimming took 3 bases from V and 2 from J, leaving 14 bases between them. CDR1 is KGHSH, CDR2 LQKENI, per germline. This CDR3 is built from 15 residues. The CDR3 loop reads CASSPTGLITYEQYF. CDR3 DNA sequence: TGTGCCAGCTCACCGACAGGCCTGATTACCTACGAGCAGTACTTC.

The CDR3 sequence: CASSRSEPGTQYF. CDR3 bases: TGCGCCAGCAGCCGATCTGAGCCGGGAACGCAGTATTTT. This sequence joins TRBV4-1 and TRBJ2-3; tentatively, D is TRBD2 (5 bases). The CDR3 runs 13 residues. Deletions cut 4 bases from V and 9 bases from J, with 14 bases between. Germline values: CDR1 MGHRA, CDR2 YSYEKL.

This chain links TRBV5-4 with TRBJ2-5, with 12 positions matching TRBD2. V was pared by 2 bases and J by 10 bases, with 12 bases of the junction left unmatched. CDR3 length: 16 amino acids. The germline V gene encodes CDR1 SGHNT and CDR2 YYREEE (reference sequence). CDR3 region: CASSFALAGGQPGQYF. The CDR3 DNA reads as TGTGCCAGCAGCTTTGCACTAGCGGGGGGCCAGCCGGGCCAGTACTTC.

V is TRBV9 and J is TRBJ2-2; 9 bases line up with TRBD2. The germline V gene encodes CDR1 SGDLS and CDR2 YYNGEE. The junction had 5 bases not matched to a gene; V was cut back by 3 bases and J by 2 bases. The CDR3 runs to 16 residues. In nucleotides, the CDR3 is TGTGCCAGCAGCGCTTCTAGCGGGACCAACACCGGGGAGCTGTTTTTT. It is translated as CASSASSGTNTGELFF. Full variable domain (remainder filled in from reference TRBV9 and TRBJ2-2): DSGVTQTPKHLITATGQRVTLRCSPRSGDLSVYWYQQSLDQGLQFLIQYYNGEERAKGNILERFSAQQFPDLHSELNLSSLELGDSALYFCASSASSGTNTGELFFGEGSRLTVL.

The rearrangement links TRBV27 to TRBJ2-1; TRBD1 agrees at 8 bases. Per the germline V gene, CDR1 is MNHEY and CDR2 is SMNVEV (reference sequence). The CDR3 loop spans 12 amino acids. Trimming cost V 2 bases and J 15 bases; bases outside gene matches: 6. This CDR3 is CASSLGTGRRFF. The CDR3 coding sequence is TGTGCCAGCAGTTTAGGGACAGGTAGAAGGTTCTTC.

The V gene is TRBV5-6, the J gene TRBJ1-3, with D hard to call. This CDR3 spans 14 amino acids. Trimming cost V 4 bases and J 0 bases, with 8 bases left between them. Germline CDR1 is SGHDT and CDR2 is YYEEEE. The CDR3 spells CASSGDFSGNTIYF. DNA of the CDR3: TGTGCCAGCAGCGGTGACTTCTCTGGAAACACCATATATTTT.

This chain connects TRBV9 to TRBJ1-2; D is ambiguous. CDR3 length equals 12 residues. Trimming pared 0 bases from V and 8 bases from J, leaving 8 bases between. The germline CDR1 and CDR2 sequences are SGDLS and YYNGEE. The CDR3 region has the DNA TGTGCCAGCAGCGTAGGAAGTCGGGGCTACACCTTC. It is translated as CASSVGSRGYTF.

This clone was seen a single time. This chain joins TRBV11-3 and TRBJ2-1; 9 bases line up with TRBD2. After removal of 3 bases from V and 4 bases from J, the junction contained 7 bases not matched to a gene. The CDR3 length is 16 residues. The V gene's germline CDR1 is SGHNT and CDR2 YENEEA. The CDR3 DNA sequence: TGTGCCAGCAGCTTGATAGCGGGAGCCACTTACAATGAGCAGTTCTTC. Amino acid sequence: CASSLIAGATYNEQFF.

The gene calls are TRBV9 and TRBJ2-4; TRBD2 matches 8 bases. J gave up 8 bases and V 3 bases, and 4 bases lay outside the gene matches. The CDR3 has 13 amino acids. Germline V gene lookup returns CDR1 SGDLS and CDR2 YYNGEE. CDR3 bases: TGTGCCAGCAGCGCGGGGGGGAGGCACATTCAGTACTTC. Amino acids: CASSAGGRHIQYF.

The sample holds a few counts of this clone. V gene TRBV29-1 combines with J gene TRBJ1-4, with TRBD1 matching over 10 bases. The V and J ends lost 2 bases and 7 bases, in that order; junction bases with no gene match: 7. The CDR3 is 15 residues long. Germline V lookup: CDR1 SQVTM, CDR2 ANQGSEA. CDR3 sequence reads: CSVERPGQGSEKLFF. CDR3 bases: TGCAGCGTTGAAAGGCCGGGACAGGGGAGTGAAAAACTGTTTTTT.